Below, 20 T cell receptor beta chains from the same sample are listed, as sequenced in a study of beta chain features in type 1 diabetes. Study outcomes and limitations: Within each of all four CD4+ subsets, Type 1 diabetes patients had TCRB CDR3s that were moderately but significantly shorter.

cDNA synthesis used the whole RNA isolate, giving expressed TCRB sequences. The repertoire was sequenced with immunoSEQ multiplex PCR; TCRdb's copy has only in-frame clones and lacks some. Here the sample spans 350,000 to 400,000 clones, 10% to 15% being singletons. Their antigens are not known. The sample comprised naive CD4+ T cells from blood. The receptors shown here come from a woman younger than 35 with type 1 diabetes.

V and J are TRBV5-8 and TRBJ2-1; weak D call: TRBD2 (5 bases). Trimming removed 2 bases at V and 2 bases at J, with 14 bases between. Germline V gene lookup returns CDR1 SGHTS and CDR2 YDEGEE. CDR3 length equals 16 residues. In DNA, the CDR3 is TGTGCCAGCAGCTTATACTACAGCGGAGCCTACAATGAGCAGTTCTTC. This encodes CASSLYYSGAYNEQFF.

V is TRBV4-2 and J is TRBJ2-1, with TRBD2 identical over 8 bases. The CDR3 length is 15 residues. The V gene's germline CDR1 is LGHNA and CDR2 YNFKEQ. V gave up 2 bases and J gave up 7 bases; unmatched junction bases: 7. CDR3 nucleotide sequence: TGTGCCAGCAGCCAACCGGGACTAGACATGAATGAGCAGTTCTTC. Its protein product is CASSQPGLDMNEQFF.

This clone has only a few counts. The CDR3 loop is CASSALVNTEAFF. Written as DNA, the CDR3 is TGTGCCAGCAGCGCCCTAGTGAACACTGAAGCTTTCTTT. The V and J genes are TRBV9 and TRBJ1-1; D is ambiguous. V lost 3 bases, J lost 0 bases, and 6 bases lay in between. This CDR3 comprises 13 residues. Germline assignment: CDR1 SGDLS and CDR2 YYNGEE. The variable domain in full, completed from reference TRBV9 and TRBJ1-1, reads DSGVTQTPKHLITATGQRVTLRCSPRSGDLSVYWYQQSLDQGLQFLIQYYNGEERAKGNILERFSAQQFPDLHSELNLSSLELGDSALYFCASSALVNTEAFFGQGTRLTVV.

This clone occurred a few times. The gene calls are TRBV19 and TRBJ2-3; TRBD2 matches at 16 bases. Germline CDR1 and CDR2: LNHDA and SQIVND (reference sequence). The CDR3 length is 17 residues. The V segment lost 5 bases and the J segment 4 bases; nucleotides outside the gene matches: 6. The CDR3 loop is CASSLGTSGRASDTQYF. CDR3 DNA: TGTGCCAGTAGTCTCGGGACTAGCGGGAGGGCATCAGATACGCAGTATTTT.

There are a few counts of this clone. The chain carries TRBV12-5 and TRBJ2-2; 8 bases line up with TRBD1. The V gene end was trimmed by 2 bases and the J gene end by 4 bases; junction bases not matched to a gene: 6. The germline V gene encodes CDR1 LGHNT and CDR2 FRNRAP. The CDR3 totals 16 residues. In DNA, the CDR3 is TGTGCTAGTGGTTTGCGTCAGGGGGCATTCACCGGGGAGCTGTTTTTT. This codes for CASGLRQGAFTGELFF.

The chain carries TRBV30 and TRBJ1-3, with D maybe TRBD1 (6 bases). Germline CDR1 is GTSNPN and CDR2 is SVGIG (reference sequence). This CDR3 has 15 residues. V was shortened by 2 bases and J by 2 bases, with 13 bases between the two germline ends. The CDR3 sequence: CAWSPGTLTGNTIYF. The CDR3 region has the DNA TGTGCCTGGAGTCCCGGGACATTGACTGGAAACACCATATATTTT.

The J gene is TRBJ2-5, the V gene TRBV9; no definite D call. Germline CDR1 reads SGDLS; CDR2 reads YYNGEE. The CDR3 consists of 15 residues. Trimming removed 0 bases from V and 5 bases from J, with 14 bases in between. CDR3 DNA: TGTGCCAGCAGCGTAGACATTAGCCGTGGGGAGACCCAGTACTTC. Residues: CASSVDISRGETQYF.

The V and J genes are TRBV28 and TRBJ2-3, with TRBD2 matching over 12 bases. Trimming removed 6 bases from V and 4 bases from J; junction bases left unmatched: 11. The CDR3 extends over 17 amino acids. Germline CDR1 MDHEN, CDR2 SYDVKM. This CDR3 is CASSRTSLAGGADTQYF. CDR3 bases: TGTGCCAGCAGCCGAACCTCCCTAGCGGGAGGGGCAGATACGCAGTATTTT. The entire variable domain, with the rest obtained from reference TRBV28 and TRBJ2-3, is as follows: DVKVTQSSRYLVKRTGEKVFLECVQDMDHENMFWYRQDPGLGLRLIYFSYDVKMKEKGDIPEGYSVSREKKERFSLILESASTNQTSMYLCASSRTSLAGGADTQYFGPGTRLTVL.

This clone has a handful of counts. The V gene is TRBV9, the J gene TRBJ1-5, with 11 nucleotides matching TRBD1. Looked up from germline, CDR1 is SGDLS and CDR2 is YYNGEE. The CDR3 runs to 16 residues. Trimming took 0 bases from V and 11 from J; bases not matched to a gene: 10. The CDR3 sequence: CASSVAGTGGIEAQHF. The DNA for the CDR3 is TGTGCCAGCAGCGTAGCAGGGACAGGGGGGATTGAAGCCCAGCATTTT.

This clone has a handful of counts. This rearrangement joins TRBV28 to TRBJ2-7; 10 bases agree with TRBD1. V trimming: 5 bases; J trimming: 2 bases; junction bases outside the gene matches: 6. Germline CDR1 reads MDHEN; CDR2 reads SYDVKM. The CDR3 extends over 15 amino acids. The CDR3 nucleotides read TGTGCCAGCAGTCTAGGGACAGGGGCTCCCTACGAGCAGTACTTC. Its translation: CASSLGTGAPYEQYF. The whole variable domain, filled in from reference TRBV28 and TRBJ2-7, reads DVKVTQSSRYLVKRTGEKVFLECVQDMDHENMFWYRQDPGLGLRLIYFSYDVKMKEKGDIPEGYSVSREKKERFSLILESASTNQTSMYLCASSLGTGAPYEQYFGPGTRLTVT.

The sample holds a few counts of this clone. The chain is built from TRBV5-5 and TRBJ2-7; 8 bases map to TRBD1. V lost 0 bases and J lost 3; bases outside the gene matches: 8. The V gene's germline CDR1 is SGHKS and CDR2 YYEKEE (reference sequence). CDR3 size: 16 residues. The CDR3 region has the DNA TGTGCCAGCAGCTTGGCCGGTCAGGGGGCTTTCTACGAGCAGTACTTC. This codes for CASSLAGQGAFYEQYF.

The chain recombines TRBV7-2 with TRBJ1-4, with D unresolved. There are 15 residues in the CDR3. Germline CDR1 reads SGHTA; CDR2 reads FQGNSA. V lost 5 bases and J 7 bases, leaving 17 bases between the germline ends. CDR3 DNA sequence: TGTGCCAGCAGCCTCCGCCCGGGAGGAGGTGAAAAACTGTTTTTT. Translating gives CASSLRPGGGEKLFF.

This rearrangement joins TRBV11-2 to TRBJ2-7; TRBD2 might be the D (7 bases). V was trimmed by 1 base and J by 4 bases, leaving 11 bases between them. CDR1 and CDR2 (germline): SGHAT, FQNNGV. CDR3 length: 14 amino acids. The CDR3 nucleotides are TGTGCCAGCAGCTTAGGGGGGGGCAATTACGAGCAGTACTTC. Protein sequence: CASSLGGGNYEQYF.

The genes are TRBV7-2 and TRBJ2-2; D perhaps matches TRBD1 (6 bases). CDR3 size: 15 residues. From germline, CDR1 is SGHTA and CDR2 FQGNSA. V lost 7 bases to trimming and J lost 2 bases, with 14 bases between them. CDR3 DNA: TGTGCCAGCACAATTTCCAGGGGTAACACCGGGGAGCTGTTTTTT. Translated, it gives CASTISRGNTGELFF.

A few counts support this clone. This chain links TRBV20-1 with TRBJ1-1; D not certain. V gave up 5 bases and J gave up 6 bases, with 10 bases separating them. This CDR3 region has 11 residues. Germline V gives CDR1 DFQATT, CDR2 SNEGSKA (reference sequence). The CDR3 reads CSAPRHPEAFF. The CDR3 DNA is TGCAGTGCTCCGAGACACCCTGAAGCTTTCTTT.

The J gene is TRBJ2-3, the V gene TRBV7-2, with 9 bases fitting TRBD2. The CDR3 sequence is 15 residues long. The V gene's germline CDR1 is SGHTA and CDR2 FQGNSA. The J segment lost 3 bases and the V segment lost 1 base, leaving 2 bases of the junction unmatched. DNA of the CDR3: TGTGCCAGCAGCTTAGTGGGACTAGCAACAGATACGCAGTATTTT. The encoded protein is CASSLVGLATDTQYF.

This clone appeared a few times. The chain recombines TRBV27 with TRBJ1-4, with TRBD1 as a possible D gene (6 bases). V lost 10 bases, J lost 7 bases, and 16 bases lay in between. The CDR3 is 13 amino acids. CDR1 is MNHEY, CDR2 SMNVEV, per germline (reference sequence). The CDR3 loop reads CATSLRRGEKLFF. CDR3 DNA: TGTGCCACCTCATTACGCAGGGGTGAAAAACTGTTTTTT.

V and J are TRBV4-3 and TRBJ2-3; D gene uncertain. Trimming took 2 bases from V and 0 from J, leaving 6 bases between them. Germline V lookup: CDR1 LGHNA, CDR2 YSLEER. CDR3 length: 14 amino acids. CDR3 sequence (DNA): TGCGCCAGCAGCCAAAGACTCAGCACAGATACGCAGTATTTT. Translation gives CASSQRLSTDTQYF.

This clone was seen only a few times. The chain joins TRBV10-3 to TRBJ2-3; D not certain. With 0 bases removed from V and 0 bases from J, the gap between germline ends came to 7 bases. Germline V gene lookup returns CDR1 ENHRY and CDR2 SYGVKD. This CDR3 is 15 amino acids long. The CDR3 here is CAISESKTSTDTQYF. CDR3 coding DNA: TGTGCCATCAGTGAGTCTAAAACTAGCACAGATACGCAGTATTTT.

This clone was found a few times. The chain joins TRBV4-3 to TRBJ2-7, with TRBD2 identical over 7 bases. Looked up from germline, CDR1 is LGHNA and CDR2 is YSLEER. The CDR3 runs 20 residues. The trim removed 2 bases at V and 3 bases at J, leaving 22 bases unmatched. The CDR3: CASSQIAPGRASGPFYEQYF. In DNA form, the CDR3 reads TGCGCCAGCAGCCAAATCGCACCAGGGAGGGCTTCCGGGCCCTTCTACGAGCAGTACTTC.